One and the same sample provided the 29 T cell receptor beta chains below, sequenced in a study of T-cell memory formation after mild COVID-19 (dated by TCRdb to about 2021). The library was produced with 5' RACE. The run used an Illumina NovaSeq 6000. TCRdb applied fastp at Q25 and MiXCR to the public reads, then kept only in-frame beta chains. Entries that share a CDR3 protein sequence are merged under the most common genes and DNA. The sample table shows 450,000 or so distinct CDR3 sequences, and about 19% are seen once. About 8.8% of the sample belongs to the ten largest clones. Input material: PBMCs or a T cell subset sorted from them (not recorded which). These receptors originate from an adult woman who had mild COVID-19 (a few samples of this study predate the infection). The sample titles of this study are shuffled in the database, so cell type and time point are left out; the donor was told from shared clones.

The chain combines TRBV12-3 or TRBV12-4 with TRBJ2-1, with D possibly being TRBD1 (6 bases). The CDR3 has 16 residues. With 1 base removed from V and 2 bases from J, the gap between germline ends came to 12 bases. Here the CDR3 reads CASSLGGQGPYNEQFF. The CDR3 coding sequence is TGTGCCAGCAGTTTAGGGGGTCAGGGGCCCTACAATGAGCAGTTCTTC.

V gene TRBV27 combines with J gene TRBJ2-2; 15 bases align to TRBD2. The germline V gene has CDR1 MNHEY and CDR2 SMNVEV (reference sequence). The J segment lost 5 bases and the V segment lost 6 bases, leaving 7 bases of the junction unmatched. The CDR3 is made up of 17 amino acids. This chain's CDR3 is CASRKGLAGGRTGELFF. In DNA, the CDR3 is TGTGCCAGCAGGAAAGGACTAGCGGGGGGGAGGACCGGGGAGCTGTTTTTT.

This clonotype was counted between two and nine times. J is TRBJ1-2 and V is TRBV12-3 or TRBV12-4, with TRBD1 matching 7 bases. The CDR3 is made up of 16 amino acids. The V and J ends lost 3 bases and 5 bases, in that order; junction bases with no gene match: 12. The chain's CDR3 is CASSFQRQGPQYGYTF. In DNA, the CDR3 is TGTGCCAGCAGTTTTCAGCGACAGGGTCCTCAATATGGCTACACCTTC.

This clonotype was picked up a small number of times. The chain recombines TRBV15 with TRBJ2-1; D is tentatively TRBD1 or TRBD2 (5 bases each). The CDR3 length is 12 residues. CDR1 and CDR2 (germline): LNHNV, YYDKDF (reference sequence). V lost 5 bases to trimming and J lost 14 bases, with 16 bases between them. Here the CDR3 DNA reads TGTGCCACCAGCGCCATCCGGGACCACAAGTTCTTC. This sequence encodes CATSAIRDHKFF.

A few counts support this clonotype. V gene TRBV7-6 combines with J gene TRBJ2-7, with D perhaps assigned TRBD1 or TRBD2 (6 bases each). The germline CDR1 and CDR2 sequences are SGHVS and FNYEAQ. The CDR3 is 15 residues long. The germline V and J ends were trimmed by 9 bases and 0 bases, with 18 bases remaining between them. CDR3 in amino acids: CASMQLGGYSYEQYF. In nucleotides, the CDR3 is TGTGCCAGTATGCAACTGGGGGGCTACTCCTACGAGCAGTACTTC.

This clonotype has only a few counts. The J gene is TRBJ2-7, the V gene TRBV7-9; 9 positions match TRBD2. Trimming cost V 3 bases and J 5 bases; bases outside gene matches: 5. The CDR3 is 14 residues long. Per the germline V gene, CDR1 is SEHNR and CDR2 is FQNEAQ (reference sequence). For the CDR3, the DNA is TGTGCCAGCAGCTTTAGAGTAGCGGGAGACGAGCAGTACTTC. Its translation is CASSFRVAGDEQYF.

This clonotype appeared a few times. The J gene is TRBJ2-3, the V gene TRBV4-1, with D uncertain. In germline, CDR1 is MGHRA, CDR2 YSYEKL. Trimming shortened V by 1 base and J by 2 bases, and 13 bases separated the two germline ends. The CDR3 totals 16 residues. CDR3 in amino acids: CASSQVAGSSTDTQYF. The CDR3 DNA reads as TGCGCCAGCAGCCAAGTGGCAGGTTCTTCCACAGATACGCAGTATTTT.

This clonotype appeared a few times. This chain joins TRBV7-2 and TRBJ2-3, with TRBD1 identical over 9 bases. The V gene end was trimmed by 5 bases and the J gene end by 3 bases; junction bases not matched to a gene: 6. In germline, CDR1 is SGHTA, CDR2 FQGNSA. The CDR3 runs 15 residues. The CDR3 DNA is TGTGCCAGCAGCCCCGGGACAGGGTGGACAGATACGCAGTATTTT. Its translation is CASSPGTGWTDTQYF.

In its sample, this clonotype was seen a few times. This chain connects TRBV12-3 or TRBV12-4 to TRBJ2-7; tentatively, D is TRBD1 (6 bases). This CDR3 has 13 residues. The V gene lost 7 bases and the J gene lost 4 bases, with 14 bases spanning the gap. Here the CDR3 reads CASKQGLRYEQYF. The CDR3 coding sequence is TGTGCCAGCAAACAGGGATTACGGTACGAGCAGTACTTC.

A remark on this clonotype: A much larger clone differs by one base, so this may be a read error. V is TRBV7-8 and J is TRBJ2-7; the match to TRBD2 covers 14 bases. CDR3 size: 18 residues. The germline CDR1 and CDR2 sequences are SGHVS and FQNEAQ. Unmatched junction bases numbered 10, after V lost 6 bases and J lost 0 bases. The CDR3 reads CASRYGTSGGISSYEQYF. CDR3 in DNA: TGTGCCAGCAGGTACGGGACTAGCGGGGGCATTAGCTCCTACGAGCAGTACTTC.

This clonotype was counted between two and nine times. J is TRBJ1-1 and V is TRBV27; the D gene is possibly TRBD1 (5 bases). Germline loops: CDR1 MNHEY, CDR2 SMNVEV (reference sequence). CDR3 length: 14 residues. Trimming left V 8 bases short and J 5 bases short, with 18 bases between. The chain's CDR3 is CASGRSGKVTEAFF. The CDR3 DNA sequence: TGTGCCAGCGGGCGATCAGGGAAGGTGACTGAAGCTTTCTTT.

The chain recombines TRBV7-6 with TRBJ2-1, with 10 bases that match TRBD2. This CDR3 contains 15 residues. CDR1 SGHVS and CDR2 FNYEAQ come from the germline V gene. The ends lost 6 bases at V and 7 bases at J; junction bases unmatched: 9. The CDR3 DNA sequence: TGTGCCAGCAGTGAGACGGGACTAGCGCAGAATGAGCAGTTCTTC. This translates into CASSETGLAQNEQFF.

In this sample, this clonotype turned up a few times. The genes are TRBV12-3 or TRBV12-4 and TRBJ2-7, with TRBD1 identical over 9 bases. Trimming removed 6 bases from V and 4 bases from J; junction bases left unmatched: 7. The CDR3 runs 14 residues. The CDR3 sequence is CASSLTGTGYEQYF. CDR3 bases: TGTGCCAGCAGCCTTACCGGGACAGGGTACGAGCAGTACTTC.

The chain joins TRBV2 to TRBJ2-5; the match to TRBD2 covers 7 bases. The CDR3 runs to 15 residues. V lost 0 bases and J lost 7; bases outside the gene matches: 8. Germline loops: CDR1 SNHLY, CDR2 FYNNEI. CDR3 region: CASSEALGTTGTQYF. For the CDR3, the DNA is TGTGCCAGCAGTGAAGCGCTTGGGACTACGGGGACCCAGTACTTC.

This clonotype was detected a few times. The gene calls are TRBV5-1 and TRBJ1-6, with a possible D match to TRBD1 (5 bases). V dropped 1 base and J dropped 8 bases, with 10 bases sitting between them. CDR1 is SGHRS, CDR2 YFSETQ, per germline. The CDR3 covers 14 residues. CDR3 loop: CASSLQGDHSPLHF. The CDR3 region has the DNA TGCGCCAGCAGCTTGCAGGGAGACCATTCACCCCTCCACTTT.

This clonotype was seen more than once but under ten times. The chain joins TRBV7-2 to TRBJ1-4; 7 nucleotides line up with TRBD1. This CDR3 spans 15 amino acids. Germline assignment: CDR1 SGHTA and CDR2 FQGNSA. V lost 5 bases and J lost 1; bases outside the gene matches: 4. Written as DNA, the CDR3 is TGTGCCAGCAGCGCGGGACAGCAAACTAATGAAAAACTGTTTTTT. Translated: CASSAGQQTNEKLFF. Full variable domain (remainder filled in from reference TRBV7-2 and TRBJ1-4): GAGVSQSPSNKVTEKGKDVELRCDPISGHTALYWYRQSLGQGLEFLIYFQGNSAPDKSGLPSDRFSAERTGGSVSTLTIQRTQQEDSAVYLCASSAGQQTNEKLFFGSGTQLSVL.

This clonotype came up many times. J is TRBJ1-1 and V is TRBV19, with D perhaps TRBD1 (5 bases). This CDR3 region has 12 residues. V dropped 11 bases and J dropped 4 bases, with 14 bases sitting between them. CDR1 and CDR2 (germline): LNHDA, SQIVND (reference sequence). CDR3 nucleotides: TGTGCCTGCGCCAGGGCATCCACTGAAGCTTTCTTT. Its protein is CACARASTEAFF.

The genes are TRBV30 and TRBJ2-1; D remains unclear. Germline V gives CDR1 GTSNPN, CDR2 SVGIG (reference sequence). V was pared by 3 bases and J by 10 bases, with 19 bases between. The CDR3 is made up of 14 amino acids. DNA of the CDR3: TGTGCCTGGAGAACTGGCGCAGGAGCTGGGGAGCAGTTCTTC. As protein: CAWRTGAGAGEQFF.

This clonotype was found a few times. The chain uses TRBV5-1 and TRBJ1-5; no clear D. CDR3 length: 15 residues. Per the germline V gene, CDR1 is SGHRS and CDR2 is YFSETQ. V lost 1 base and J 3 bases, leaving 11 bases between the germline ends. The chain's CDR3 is CASSLLGGINQPQHF. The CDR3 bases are TGCGCCAGCAGCTTGTTGGGAGGGATCAATCAGCCCCAGCATTTT.

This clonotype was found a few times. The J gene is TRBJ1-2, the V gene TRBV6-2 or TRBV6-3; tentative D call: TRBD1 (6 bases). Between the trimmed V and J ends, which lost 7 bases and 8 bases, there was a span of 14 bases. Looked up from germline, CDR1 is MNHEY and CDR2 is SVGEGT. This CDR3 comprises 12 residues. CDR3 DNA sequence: TGTGCCAGCACTGTCCCCGGGGGCGGCTACACCTTC. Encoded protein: CASTVPGGGYTF.

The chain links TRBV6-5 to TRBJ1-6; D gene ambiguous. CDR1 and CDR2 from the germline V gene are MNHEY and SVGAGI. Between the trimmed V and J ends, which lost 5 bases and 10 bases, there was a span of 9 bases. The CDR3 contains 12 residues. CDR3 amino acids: CASSGRESPLHF. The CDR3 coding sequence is TGTGCCAGCAGTGGACGGGAGTCACCCCTCCACTTT.

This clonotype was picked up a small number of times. The CDR3 DNA reads as TGTGCCAGCAGCTCCGAGTGGACAAGCACAGATACGCAGTATTTT. Translating gives CASSSEWTSTDTQYF. The chain couples TRBV7-2 to TRBJ2-3, with D tentatively TRBD1 (5 bases). This CDR3 is 15 amino acids long. In germline, CDR1 is SGHTA, CDR2 FQGNSA. V lost 4 bases and J lost 0, with 11 bases in between.

The CDR3: CASSERVAQPQHF. In DNA form, the CDR3 reads TGTGCCAGCAGTGAAAGGGTTGCTCAGCCCCAGCATTTT. This chain uses TRBV6-1 with TRBJ1-5; D gene unclear. The length of the CDR3 is 13 residues. CDR1 and CDR2 from the germline V gene are MNHNS and SASEGT. Trimming shortened V by 2 bases and J by 6 bases, and 8 bases separated the two germline ends.

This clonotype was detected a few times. In DNA form, the CDR3 reads TGCAGCGTTACTACCGGGACCACTGAAGCTTTCTTT. Its translation: CSVTTGTTEAFF. The chain carries TRBV29-1 and TRBJ1-1, with D possibly TRBD1 on 5 matching bases. Germline lookup yields CDR1 SQVTM and CDR2 ANQGSEA. The germline V and J ends were trimmed by 5 bases and 4 bases, with 11 bases remaining between them. The CDR3 loop spans 12 amino acids.

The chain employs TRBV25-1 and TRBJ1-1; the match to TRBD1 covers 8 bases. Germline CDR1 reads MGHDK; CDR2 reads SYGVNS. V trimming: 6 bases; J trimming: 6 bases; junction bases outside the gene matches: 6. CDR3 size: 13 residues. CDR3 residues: CASSDRGGAEAFF. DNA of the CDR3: TGTGCCAGCAGCGACAGGGGTGGCGCTGAAGCTTTCTTT.

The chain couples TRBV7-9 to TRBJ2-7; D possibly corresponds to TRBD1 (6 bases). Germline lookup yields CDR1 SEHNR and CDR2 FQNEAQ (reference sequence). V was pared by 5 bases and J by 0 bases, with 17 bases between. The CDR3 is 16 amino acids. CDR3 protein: CASSPGTTLSSYEQYF. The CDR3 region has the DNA TGTGCCAGCAGCCCCGGGACAACCTTGAGCTCCTACGAGCAGTACTTC. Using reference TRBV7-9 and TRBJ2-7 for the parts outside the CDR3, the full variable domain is DTGVSQNPRHKITKRGQNVTFRCDPISEHNRLYWYRQTLGQGPEFLTYFQNEAQLEKSRLLSDRFSAERPKGSFSTLEIQRTEQGDSAMYLCASSPGTTLSSYEQYFGPGTRLTVT.

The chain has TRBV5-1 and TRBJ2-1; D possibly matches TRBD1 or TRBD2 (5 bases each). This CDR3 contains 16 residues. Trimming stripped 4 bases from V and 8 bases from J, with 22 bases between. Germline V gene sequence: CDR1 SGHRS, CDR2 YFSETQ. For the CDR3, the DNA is TGCGCCAGCAGCGAAATATTGGGACGGATGGATCATGAGCAGTTCTTC. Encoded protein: CASSEILGRMDHEQFF. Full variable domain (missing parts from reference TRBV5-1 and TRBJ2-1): KAGVTQTPRYLIKTRGQQVTLSCSPISGHRSVSWYQQTPGQGLQFLFEYFSETQRNKGNFPGRFSGRQFSNSRSEMNVSTLELGDSALYLCASSEILGRMDHEQFFGPGTRLTVL.

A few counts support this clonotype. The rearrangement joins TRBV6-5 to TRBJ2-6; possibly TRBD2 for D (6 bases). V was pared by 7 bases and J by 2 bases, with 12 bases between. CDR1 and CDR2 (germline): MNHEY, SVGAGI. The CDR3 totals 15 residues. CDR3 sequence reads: CASKKGEAGANVLTF. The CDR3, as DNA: TGTGCCAGCAAAAAAGGGGAGGCTGGGGCCAACGTCCTGACTTTC.

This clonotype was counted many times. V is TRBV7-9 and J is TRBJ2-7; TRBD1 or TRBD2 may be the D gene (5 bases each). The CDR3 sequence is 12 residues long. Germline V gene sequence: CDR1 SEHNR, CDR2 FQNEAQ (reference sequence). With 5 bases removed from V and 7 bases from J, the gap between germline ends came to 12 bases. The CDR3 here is CASSPGGREQYF. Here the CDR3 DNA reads TGTGCCAGCAGCCCTGGGGGAAGAGAGCAGTACTTC.